This TCR beta chain was documented in a study of control samples from healthy donors and cancer patients. This CDR3 comprises 14 residues. The V end lost 0 bases, the J end lost 0 bases, and 5 bases lay between the germline ends. Germline V gene data show CDR1 as SGHTS and CDR2 as YDEGEE. Repertoires were generated with immunoSEQ multiplex PCR, while TCRdb's copy carries only in-frame clones and drops some. Altogether about 140,000 clones are present, almost 90% being singletons, with the ten largest covering over 1.5%. The sequence derives from a man younger than 35 in good health. The sequenced sample was blood. The chain has TRBV5-8 and TRBJ2-3; D perhaps matches TRBD1 (5 bases). The CDR3 DNA is TGTGCCAGCAGCTTGGCAGGGAGCACAGATACGCAGTATTTT. This gives the protein CASSLAGSTDTQYF.